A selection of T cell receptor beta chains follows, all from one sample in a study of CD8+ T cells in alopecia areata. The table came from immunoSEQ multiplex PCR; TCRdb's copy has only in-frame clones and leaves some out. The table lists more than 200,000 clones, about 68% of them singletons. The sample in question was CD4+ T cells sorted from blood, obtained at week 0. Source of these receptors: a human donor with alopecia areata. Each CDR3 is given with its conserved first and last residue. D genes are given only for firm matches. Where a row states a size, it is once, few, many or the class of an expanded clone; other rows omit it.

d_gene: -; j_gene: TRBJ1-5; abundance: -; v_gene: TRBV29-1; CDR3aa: CSVAAGQAGNQPQHF; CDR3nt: TGCAGCGTTGCAGCCGGACAAGCGGGCAATCAGCCCCAGCATTTT
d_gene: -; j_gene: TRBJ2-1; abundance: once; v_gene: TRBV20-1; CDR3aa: CSARNNEQFF; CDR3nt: TGCAGTGCTAGGAACAATGAGCAGTTCTTC
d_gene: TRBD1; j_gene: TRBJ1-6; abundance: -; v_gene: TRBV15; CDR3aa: CATSRLLDRENSPLHF; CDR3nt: TGTGCCACCAGCAGATTGCTGGACAGGGAAAATTCACCCCTCCACTTT
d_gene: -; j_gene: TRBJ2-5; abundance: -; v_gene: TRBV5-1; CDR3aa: CASSPGPQETQYF; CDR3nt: TGCGCCAGCAGCCCCGGGCCTCAAGAGACCCAGTACTTC
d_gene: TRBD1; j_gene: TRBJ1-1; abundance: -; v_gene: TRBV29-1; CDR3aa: CSGGNRGTEAFF; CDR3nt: TGCAGCGGGGGGAACAGGGGCACTGAAGCTTTCTTT
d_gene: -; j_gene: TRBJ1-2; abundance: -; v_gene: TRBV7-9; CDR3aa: CASSLGAGFDGYTF; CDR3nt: TGTGCCAGCAGCTTAGGAGCAGGGTTCGATGGCTACACCTTC
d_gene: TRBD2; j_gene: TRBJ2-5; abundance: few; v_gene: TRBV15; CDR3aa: CATAGLAGRETQYF; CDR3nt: TGTGCCACCGCGGGGCTAGCGGGCCGGGAGACCCAGTACTTC
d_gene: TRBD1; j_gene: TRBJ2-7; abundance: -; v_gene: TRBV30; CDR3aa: CAWHRQGAVPEQYF; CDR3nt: TGTGCCTGGCACAGACAGGGGGCCGTCCCAGAGCAGTACTTC
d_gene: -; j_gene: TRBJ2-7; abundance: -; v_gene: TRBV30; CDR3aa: CAWSVQPPYEQYF; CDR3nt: TGTGCCTGGAGTGTACAACCGCCCTACGAGCAGTACTTC
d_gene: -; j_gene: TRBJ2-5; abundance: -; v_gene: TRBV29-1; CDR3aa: CSAWELLGTQYF; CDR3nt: TGCAGTGCTTGGGAGCTCCTCGGGACCCAGTACTTC
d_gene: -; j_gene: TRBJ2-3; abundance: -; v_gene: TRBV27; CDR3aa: CASSPRTLYTDTQYF; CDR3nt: TGTGCCAGCAGTCCACGGACACTTTACACAGATACGCAGTATTTT
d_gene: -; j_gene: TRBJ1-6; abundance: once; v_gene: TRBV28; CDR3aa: CASCGTYSPLHF; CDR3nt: TGTGCCAGCTGCGGAACCTATTCACCCCTCCACTTT
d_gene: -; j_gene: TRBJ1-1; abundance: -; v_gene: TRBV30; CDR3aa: CAWSNFGGSDTEAFF; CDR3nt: TGTGCCTGGAGTAATTTTGGGGGGTCGGACACTGAAGCTTTCTTT
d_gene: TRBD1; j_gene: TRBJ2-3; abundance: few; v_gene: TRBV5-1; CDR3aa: CASRRTGQIDTDTQYF; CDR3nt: TGCGCCAGCAGACGGACGGGACAGATTGACACAGATACGCAGTATTTT
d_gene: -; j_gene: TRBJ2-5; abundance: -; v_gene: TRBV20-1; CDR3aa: CSATVTETQYF; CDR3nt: TGCAGTGCCACCGTCACAGAGACCCAGTACTTC
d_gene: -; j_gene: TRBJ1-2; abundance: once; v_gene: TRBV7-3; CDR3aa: CASSLNIGYTF; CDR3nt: TGTGCCAGCAGCTTAAATATTGGCTACACCTTC
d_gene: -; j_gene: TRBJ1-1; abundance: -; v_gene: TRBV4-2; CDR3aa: CASSQDYQAGNTEAFF; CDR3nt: TGTGCCAGCAGCCAAGATTATCAAGCGGGGAACACTGAAGCTTTCTTT
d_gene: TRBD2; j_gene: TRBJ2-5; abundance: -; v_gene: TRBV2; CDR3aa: CASSGTSGGQETQYF; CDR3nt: TGTGCCAGCAGTGGGACTAGCGGGGGTCAAGAGACCCAGTACTTC
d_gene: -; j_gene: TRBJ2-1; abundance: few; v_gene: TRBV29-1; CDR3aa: CSTSSGTLGSNEQFF; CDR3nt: TGCAGCACATCATCCGGGACCCTGGGGAGCAATGAGCAGTTCTTC
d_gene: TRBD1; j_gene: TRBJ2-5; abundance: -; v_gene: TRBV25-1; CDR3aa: CASRSRDRTQYF; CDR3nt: TGTGCCAGCAGGTCCCGGGACAGGACCCAGTACTTC
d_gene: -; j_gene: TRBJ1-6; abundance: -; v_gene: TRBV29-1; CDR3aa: CSVVQGYNSPLHF; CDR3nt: TGCAGCGTTGTTCAGGGTTACAATTCACCCCTCCACTTT
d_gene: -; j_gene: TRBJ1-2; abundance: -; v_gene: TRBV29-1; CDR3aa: CSVDISGQYGYTF; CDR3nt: TGCAGCGTTGATATTTCTGGACAATATGGCTACACCTTC
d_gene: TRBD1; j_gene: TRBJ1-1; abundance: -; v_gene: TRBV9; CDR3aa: CASSPSLGQRMNTEAFF; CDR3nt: TGTGCCAGCAGCCCGAGCCTGGGACAGAGGATGAACACTGAAGCTTTCTTT
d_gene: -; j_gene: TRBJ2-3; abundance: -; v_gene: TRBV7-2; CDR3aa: CASSLAMSDTQYF; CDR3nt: TGTGCCAGCAGCTTAGCCATGTCAGATACGCAGTATTTT
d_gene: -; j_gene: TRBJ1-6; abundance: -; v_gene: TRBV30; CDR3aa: CAWSVPLGFKDSPLHF; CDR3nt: TGTGCCTGGAGTGTCCCTTTGGGGTTCAAGGATTCACCCCTCCACTTT
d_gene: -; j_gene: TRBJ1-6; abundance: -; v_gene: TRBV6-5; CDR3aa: CASRHPQNSPLHF; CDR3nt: TGTGCCAGCAGGCATCCACAGAATTCACCCCTCCACTTT
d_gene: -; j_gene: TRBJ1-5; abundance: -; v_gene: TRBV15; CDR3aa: CATAAVNQPQHF; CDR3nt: TGTGCCACCGCCGCAGTGAATCAGCCCCAGCATTTT
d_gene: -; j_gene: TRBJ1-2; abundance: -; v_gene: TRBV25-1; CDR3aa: CASTRGWENGYTF; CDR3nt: TGTGCCAGCACCAGAGGGTGGGAGAACGGCTACACCTTC
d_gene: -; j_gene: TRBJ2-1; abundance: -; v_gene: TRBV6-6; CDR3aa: CASSRVGEQFF; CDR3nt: TGTGCCAGCAGCCGGGTCGGTGAGCAGTTCTTC
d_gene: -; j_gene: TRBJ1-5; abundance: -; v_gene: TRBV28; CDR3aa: CASRPGGPNQPQHF; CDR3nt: TGTGCCAGCAGGCCCGGCGGGCCCAATCAGCCCCAGCATTTT
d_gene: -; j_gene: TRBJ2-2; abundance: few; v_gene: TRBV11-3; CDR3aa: CASSLQNTGELFF; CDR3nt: TGTGCCAGCAGCTTACAGAACACCGGGGAGCTGTTTTTT
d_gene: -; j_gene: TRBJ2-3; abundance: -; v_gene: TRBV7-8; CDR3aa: CASSPGVGTDTQYF; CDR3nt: TGTGCCAGCAGCCCAGGTGTGGGAACAGATACGCAGTATTTT
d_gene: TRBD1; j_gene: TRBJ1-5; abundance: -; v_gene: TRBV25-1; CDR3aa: CASSASSGGIQPQHF; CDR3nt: TGTGCCAGCAGTGCCTCCTCAGGGGGCATTCAGCCCCAGCATTTT